This entry features one T cell receptor beta chain sequence. Its antigen remains unidentified. This record belongs to a study of T-cell memory formation after mild COVID-19. In the study overall: The two donors had largely donor-specific TCR clusters.

TCRdb passed the 5' RACE reads through MiXCR, listing each CDR3 protein once. The table has some 270,000 distinct CDR3 sequences, 15% seen once; the top ten hold around 2%. The ends lost 4 bases at V and 7 bases at J; junction bases unmatched: 6. The V gene's germline CDR1 is SGHRS and CDR2 YFSETQ. The CDR3 sequence is 13 residues long. Study results and limitations: Mainly CM and EM harbored the contracting CD4+ clones; mainly EMRA harbored the CD8+ ones.

The origin of this receptor is an adult woman who had mild COVID-19 (a few samples of this study predate the infection). Cell type and time point are not known. The material sequenced was PBMCs or a T cell subset sorted from them (not recorded which). V gene TRBV5-1 combines with J gene TRBJ1-1, with TRBD1 matching over 8 bases. In DNA, the CDR3 is TGCGCCAGCAGCATGGACAGGGTGATTGAAGCTTTCTTT. Its translation is CASSMDRVIEAFF. Full variable domain (rest looked up from reference TRBV5-1 and TRBJ1-1): KAGVTQTPRYLIKTRGQQVTLSCSPISGHRSVSWYQQTPGQGLQFLFEYFSETQRNKGNFPGRFSGRQFSNSRSEMNVSTLELGDSALYLCASSMDRVIEAFFGQGTRLTVV.